These 8 T cell receptor beta chains came from one sample sequenced in a study of human T cells and chemical hapten exposure. The time point here: patch test 2, 6 weeks after DPC sensitization. Treatment of the sample: therapeutic diphenylcyclopropenone sensitization with weekly scalp DPC. TCRdb ran MiXCR on the RACE reads and lists one entry per CDR3 protein. The sample consists of some 100,000 distinct CDR3 sequences, roughly a tenth of them appearing once. Source: whole blood, taken in connection with sensitization to the hapten diphenylcyclopropenone (DPC). These receptors were obtained from a woman in her thirties or forties with alopecia areata. Some clones in this sample may be carry-over from other donors' samples.

V gene TRBV27 combines with J gene TRBJ1-1; D not certain. V lost 2 bases to trimming and J lost 4 bases, with 14 bases between them. This CDR3 spans 15 amino acids. Germline loops: CDR1 MNHEY, CDR2 SMNVEV (reference sequence). CDR3 DNA: TGTGCCAGCAGTTTACGCGGTCCCGTGGGCACTGAAGCTTTCTTT. Amino acid sequence: CASSLRGPVGTEAFF.

This clonotype has only a few counts. The CDR3 spells CATSDTNRGPDTQYF. DNA for the CDR3: TGTGCCACCAGTGATACTAACAGGGGACCAGATACGCAGTATTTT. The chain couples TRBV24-1 to TRBJ2-3, with 7 bases aligning to TRBD1. The CDR3 covers 15 residues. Germline CDR1 is KGHDR and CDR2 is SFDVKD. J lost 4 bases, V lost 3 bases, and 6 bases had no gene match.

This clonotype came up many times. This sequence joins TRBV7-9 and TRBJ2-2; tentatively, D is TRBD1 (5 bases). This CDR3 comprises 13 residues. V was cut by 5 bases and J by 4 bases, with 8 bases left in between. Germline assignment: CDR1 SEHNR and CDR2 FQNEAQ (reference sequence). CDR3 sequence reads: CASSPDSTGELFF. CDR3 nucleotides: TGTGCCAGCAGCCCAGACAGCACCGGGGAGCTGTTTTTT.

Only a few counts were recorded for this clonotype. The gene calls are TRBV11-2 and TRBJ2-1; 9 nucleotides align to TRBD2. From germline, CDR1 is SGHAT and CDR2 FQNNGV. The ends lost 4 bases at V and 7 bases at J; junction bases unmatched: 5. The CDR3 runs to 14 residues. In DNA, the CDR3 is TGTGCCAGCAGCTCCCCTAGCGGGGCGAATGAGCAGTTCTTC. Its translation is CASSSPSGANEQFF.

This clonotype was picked up one time. The rearrangement joins TRBV9 to TRBJ2-3, with 7 bases fitting TRBD2. V lost 4 bases, J lost 0 bases, and 2 bases stayed unmatched. CDR1 is SGDLS and CDR2 is YYNGEE in the germline V gene. The CDR3 contains 14 residues. CDR3 bases: TGTGCCAGCAGCCATAGCGGGAGCACAGATACGCAGTATTTT. Protein: CASSHSGSTDTQYF.

The genes are TRBV6-5 and TRBJ2-2, with D unclear. Germline V lookup: CDR1 MNHEY, CDR2 SVGAGI. Between the trimmed V and J ends, which lost 0 bases and 8 bases, there was a span of 7 bases. The CDR3 runs 13 residues. CDR3: CASSYSPAGELFF. The CDR3 DNA reads TGTGCCAGCAGTTACTCGCCGGCGGGGGAGCTGTTTTTT.

The genes are TRBV3-1 and TRBJ2-3, with 8 bases identical to TRBD2. The CDR3 loop spans 16 amino acids. The V gene's germline CDR1 is LGHDT and CDR2 YNNKEL (reference sequence). V was clipped by 4 bases and J by 5 bases; unmatched bases: 11. The CDR3 DNA reads as TGTGCCAGCAGCCCCGGGGGTAGCGGGGTTGGAGATACGCAGTATTTT. Encoded protein: CASSPGGSGVGDTQYF.

This clonotype was observed many times. The gene calls are TRBV7-6 and TRBJ2-7; the D is unclear. The CDR3 has 13 amino acids. V was trimmed by 10 bases and J by 2 bases, leaving 15 bases between them. Germline V gives CDR1 SGHVS, CDR2 FNYEAQ. In nucleotides, the CDR3 is TGTGCCACGGCAGCGACCTTTACCTACGAGCAGTACTTC. Translated: CATAATFTYEQYF.